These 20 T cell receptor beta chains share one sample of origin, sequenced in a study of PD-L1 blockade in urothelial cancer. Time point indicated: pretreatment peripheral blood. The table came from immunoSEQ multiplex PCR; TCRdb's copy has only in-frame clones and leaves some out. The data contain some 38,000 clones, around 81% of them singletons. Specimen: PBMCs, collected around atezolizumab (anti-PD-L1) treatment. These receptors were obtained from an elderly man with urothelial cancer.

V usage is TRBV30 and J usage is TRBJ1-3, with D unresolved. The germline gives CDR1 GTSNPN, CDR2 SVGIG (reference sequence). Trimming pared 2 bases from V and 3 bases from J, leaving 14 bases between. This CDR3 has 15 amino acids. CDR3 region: CAWSRAGGGGNTIYF. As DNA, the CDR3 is TGTGCCTGGAGTCGGGCCGGAGGCGGTGGAAACACCATATATTTT.

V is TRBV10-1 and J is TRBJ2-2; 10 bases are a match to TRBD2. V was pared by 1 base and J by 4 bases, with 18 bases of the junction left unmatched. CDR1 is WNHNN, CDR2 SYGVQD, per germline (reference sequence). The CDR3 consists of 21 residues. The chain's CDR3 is CASSEWSPPASGSPVTGELFF. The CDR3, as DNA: TGCGCCAGCAGTGAGTGGTCCCCCCCCGCTAGCGGGAGCCCGGTCACCGGGGAGCTGTTTTTT.

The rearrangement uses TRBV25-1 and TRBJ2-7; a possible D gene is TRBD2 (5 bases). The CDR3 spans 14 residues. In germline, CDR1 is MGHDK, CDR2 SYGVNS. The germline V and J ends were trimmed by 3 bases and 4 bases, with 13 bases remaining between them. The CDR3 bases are TGTGCCAGCAGTGATCACCCCGGGATATACGAGCAGTACTTC. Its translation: CASSDHPGIYEQYF.

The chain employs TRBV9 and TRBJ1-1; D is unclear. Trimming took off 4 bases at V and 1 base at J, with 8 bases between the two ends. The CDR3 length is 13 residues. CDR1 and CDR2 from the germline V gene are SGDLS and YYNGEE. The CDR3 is CASSKSGNTEAFF. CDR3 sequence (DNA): TGTGCCAGCAGCAAGAGCGGGAACACTGAAGCTTTCTTT.

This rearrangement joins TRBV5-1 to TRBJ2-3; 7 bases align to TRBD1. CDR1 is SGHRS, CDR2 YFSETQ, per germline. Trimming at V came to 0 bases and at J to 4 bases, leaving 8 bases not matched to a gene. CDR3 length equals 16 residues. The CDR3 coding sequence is TGCGCCAGCAGCTTGGGACAGGGCCACCGGGCAGATACGCAGTATTTT. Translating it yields CASSLGQGHRADTQYF. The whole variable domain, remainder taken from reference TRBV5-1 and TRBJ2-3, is KAGVTQTPRYLIKTRGQQVTLSCSPISGHRSVSWYQQTPGQGLQFLFEYFSETQRNKGNFPGRFSGRQFSNSRSEMNVSTLELGDSALYLCASSLGQGHRADTQYFGPGTRLTVL.

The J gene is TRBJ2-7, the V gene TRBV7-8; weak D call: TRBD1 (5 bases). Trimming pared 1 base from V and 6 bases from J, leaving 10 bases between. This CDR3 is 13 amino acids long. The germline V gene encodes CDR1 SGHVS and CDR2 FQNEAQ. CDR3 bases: TGTGCCAGCAGCTTAGTGGTAGGGGTCGAGCAGTACTTC. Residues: CASSLVVGVEQYF.

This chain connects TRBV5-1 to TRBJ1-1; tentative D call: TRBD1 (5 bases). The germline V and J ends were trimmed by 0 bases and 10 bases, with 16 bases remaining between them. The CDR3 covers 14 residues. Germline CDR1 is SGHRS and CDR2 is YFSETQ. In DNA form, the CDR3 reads TGCGCCAGCAGCTTGGTTGGGGTAGCGGGGACAGCTTTCTTT. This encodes CASSLVGVAGTAFF.

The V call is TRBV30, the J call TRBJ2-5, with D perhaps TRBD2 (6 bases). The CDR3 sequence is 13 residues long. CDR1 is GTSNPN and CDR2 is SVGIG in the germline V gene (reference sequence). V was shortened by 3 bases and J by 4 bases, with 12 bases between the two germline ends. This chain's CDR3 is CAWRVNGGETQYF. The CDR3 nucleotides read TGTGCCTGGAGGGTTAACGGGGGAGAGACCCAGTACTTC.

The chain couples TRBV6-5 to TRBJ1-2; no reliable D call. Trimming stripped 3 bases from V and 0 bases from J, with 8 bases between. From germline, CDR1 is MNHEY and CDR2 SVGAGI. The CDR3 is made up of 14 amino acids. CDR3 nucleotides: TGTGCCAGCAGTTATTATCCTTCTAACTATGGCTACACCTTC. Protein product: CASSYYPSNYGYTF.

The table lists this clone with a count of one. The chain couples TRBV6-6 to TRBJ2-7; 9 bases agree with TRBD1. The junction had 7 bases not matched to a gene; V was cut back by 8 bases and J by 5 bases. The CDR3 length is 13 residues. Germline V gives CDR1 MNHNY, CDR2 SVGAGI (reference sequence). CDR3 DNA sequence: TGTGCCAGCGTGGACAGGGGAAGCCACGAGCAGTACTTC. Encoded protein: CASVDRGSHEQYF.

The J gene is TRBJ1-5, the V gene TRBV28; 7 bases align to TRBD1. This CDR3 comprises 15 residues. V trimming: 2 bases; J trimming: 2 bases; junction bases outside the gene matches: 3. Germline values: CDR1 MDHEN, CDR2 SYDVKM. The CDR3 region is CASSLHDRGNQPQHF. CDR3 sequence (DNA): TGTGCCAGCAGTTTACATGACAGGGGCAATCAGCCCCAGCATTTT. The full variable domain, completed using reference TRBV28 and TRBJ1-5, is DVKVTQSSRYLVKRTGEKVFLECVQDMDHENMFWYRQDPGLGLRLIYFSYDVKMKEKGDIPEGYSVSREKKERFSLILESASTNQTSMYLCASSLHDRGNQPQHFGDGTRLSIL.

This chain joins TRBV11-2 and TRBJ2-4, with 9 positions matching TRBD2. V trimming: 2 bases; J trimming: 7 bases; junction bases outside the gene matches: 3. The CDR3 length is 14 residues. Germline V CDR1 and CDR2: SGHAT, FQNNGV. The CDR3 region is CASSLRREGNIQYF. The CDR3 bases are TGTGCCAGCAGCTTAAGGCGGGAGGGGAACATTCAGTACTTC. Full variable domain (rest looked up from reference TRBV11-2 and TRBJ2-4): EAGVAQSPRYKIIEKRQSVAFWCNPISGHATLYWYQQILGQGPKLLIQFQNNGVVDDSQLPKDRFSAERLKGVDSTLKIQPAKLEDSAVYLCASSLRREGNIQYFGAGTRLSVL.

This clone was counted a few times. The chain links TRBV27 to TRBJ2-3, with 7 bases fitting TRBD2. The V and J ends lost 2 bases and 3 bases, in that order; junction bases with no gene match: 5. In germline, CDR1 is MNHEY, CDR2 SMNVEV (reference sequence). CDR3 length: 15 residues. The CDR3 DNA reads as TGTGCCAGCAGTTTAATGGGCGGGAGAACAGATACGCAGTATTTT. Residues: CASSLMGGRTDTQYF.

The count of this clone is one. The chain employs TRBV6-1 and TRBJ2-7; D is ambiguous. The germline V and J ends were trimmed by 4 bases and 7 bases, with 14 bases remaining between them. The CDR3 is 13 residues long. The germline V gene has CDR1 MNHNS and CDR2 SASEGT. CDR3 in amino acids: CASSALPIKEQYF. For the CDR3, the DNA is TGTGCCAGCAGTGCCCTGCCTATTAAGGAGCAGTACTTC.

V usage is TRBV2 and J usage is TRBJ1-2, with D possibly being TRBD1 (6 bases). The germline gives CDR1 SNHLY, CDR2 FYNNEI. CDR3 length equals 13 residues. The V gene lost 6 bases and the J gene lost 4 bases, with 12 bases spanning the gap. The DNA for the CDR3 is TGTGCCAGCAGAACCGGACAGAGCTATGGCTACACCTTC. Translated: CASRTGQSYGYTF. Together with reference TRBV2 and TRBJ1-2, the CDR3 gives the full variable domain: EPEVTQTPSHQVTQMGQEVILRCVPISNHLYFYWYRQILGQKVEFLVSFYNNEISEKSEIFDDQFSVERPDGSNFTLKIRSTKLEDSAMYFCASRTGQSYGYTFGSGTRLTVV.

CDR3 sequence: CASSPGLAGNYNEQFF. The CDR3 DNA follows: TGCGCCAGCAGCCCCGGACTAGCGGGAAACTACAATGAGCAGTTCTTC. The chain employs TRBV5-1 and TRBJ2-1, with TRBD2 matching 12 bases. V trimming: 4 bases; J trimming: 3 bases; junction bases outside the gene matches: 5. This CDR3 is built from 16 residues. CDR1 is SGHRS and CDR2 is YFSETQ in the germline V gene.

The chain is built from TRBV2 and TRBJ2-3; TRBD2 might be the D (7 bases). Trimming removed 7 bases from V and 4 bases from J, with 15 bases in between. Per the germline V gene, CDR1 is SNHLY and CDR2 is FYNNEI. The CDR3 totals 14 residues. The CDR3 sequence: CASNRGGLADTQYF. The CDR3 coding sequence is TGTGCCAGCAATAGGGGGGGGCTGGCAGATACGCAGTATTTT.

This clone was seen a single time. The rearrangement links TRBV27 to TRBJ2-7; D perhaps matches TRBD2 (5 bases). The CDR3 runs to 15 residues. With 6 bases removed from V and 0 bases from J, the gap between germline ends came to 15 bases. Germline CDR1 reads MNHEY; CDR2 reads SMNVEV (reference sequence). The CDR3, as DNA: TGTGCCAGCAGCCGCCGGGGTGAAAGCTCCTACGAGCAGTACTTC. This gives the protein CASSRRGESSYEQYF.

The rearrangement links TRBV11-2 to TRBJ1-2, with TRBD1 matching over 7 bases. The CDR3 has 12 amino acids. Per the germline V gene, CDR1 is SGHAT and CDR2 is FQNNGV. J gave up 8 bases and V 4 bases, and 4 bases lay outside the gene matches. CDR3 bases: TGTGCCAGCAGCTCCACAGGGGACGGCTACACCTTC. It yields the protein CASSSTGDGYTF.

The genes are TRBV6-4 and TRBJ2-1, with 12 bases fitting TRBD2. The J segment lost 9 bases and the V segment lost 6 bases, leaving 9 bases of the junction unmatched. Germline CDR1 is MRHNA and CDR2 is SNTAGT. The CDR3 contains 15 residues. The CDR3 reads CASSSRLAGETEQFF. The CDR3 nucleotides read TGTGCCAGCAGCTCCCGACTAGCGGGAGAGACTGAGCAGTTCTTC.